This is a list of T cell receptor beta chains from one sample in a study of T cell responses to AZD1222 COVID-19 vaccine. Produced via immunoSEQ multiplex PCR; TCRdb's table is partial and in-frame only. The sample holds about 140,000 clones; 90% to 95% are singletons and the top ten take approximately 12%. The sample consisted of peripheral blood, taken after recovery from COVID-19. The receptors shown here come from an adult who had recovered from COVID-19. Each CDR3 is given with its conserved first and last residue. The D gene is left open where the match is weak.

d_call,v_call,j_call,cdr3_nt,cdr3_aa
TRBD1,TRBV6-5,TRBJ2-7,TGTGCCAGCGTACTGACAGGGCGGTACGAGCAGTACTTC,CASVLTGRYEQYF
TRBD1,TRBV2,TRBJ2-3,TGTGCCAGCACTAATTTATGGGACAGTACGACAGATACGCAGTATTTT,CASTNLWDSTTDTQYF
.,TRBV30,TRBJ1-5,TGTGCCTGGAGTGGGGGGGCCAGTAGCAATCAGCCCCAGCATTTT,CAWSGGASSNQPQHF
.,TRBV3-1/TRBV3-2,TRBJ2-3,TGTGCCAGCAGCCCCTGGTTAGCGGAGGAGGATACGCAGTATTTT,CASSPWLAEEDTQYF
.,TRBV25-1,TRBJ1-2,TGTGCCAGCAGGTCGACGGACGCTAACTATGGCTACACCTTC,CASRSTDANYGYTF
TRBD1,TRBV7-2,TRBJ2-5,TGTGCCAGCAGCTTCCGGACAGGGCGTTCGGAGACCCAGTACTTC,CASSFRTGRSETQYF
TRBD1,TRBV27,TRBJ1-2,TGTGCCAGCAGGACAATTCAGGGGGCGTCTTTTAATGGCTACACCTTC,CASRTIQGASFNGYTF
TRBD2,TRBV11-2,TRBJ2-7,TGTGCCAGCAGCCCAGGGACGCTAGCGGGGCAAATATGGGACGAGCAGTACTTC,CASSPGTLAGQIWDEQYF
.,TRBV19,TRBJ2-2,TGTGCCAGTAGTAGTCGGAGAACGACCGGGGAGCTGTTTTTT,CASSSRRTTGELFF
.,TRBV9,TRBJ2-6,TGTGCCAGCATGGGAGGACAGACCTTCTCTGGGGCCAACGTCCTGACTTTC,CASMGGQTFSGANVLTF